Listed below are T cell receptor beta chains from one sample, sequenced in a study of graft-versus-host responses after intestinal transplantation. Their antigen targets remain unknown. Clones were read by immunoSEQ multiplex PCR, and TCRdb kept only the in-frame ones, dropping some. The sample includes roughly 120,000 clones, 85% to 95% of them seen just once. Sequenced here: unstimulated CD8+ T cells sorted from spleen or lymph node cells, sampled before intestinal transplant. The receptors derive from a human donor who received an intestinal transplant. The CDR3 runs from the conserved cysteine through the conserved F or W. A D gene is named only where the DNA matches it firmly. Clone size is shown for a subset of rows, as once, few, many or a class of expanded clone.

D gene: .; V gene: TRBV28; J gene: TRBJ1-1; clone size: .; CDR3 protein: CASSLEGILLRSEAFF; CDR3 DNA: TGTGCCAGCAGTCTGGAGGGAATTTTGCTACGTTCTGAAGCTTTCTTT
D gene: .; V gene: TRBV5-6; J gene: TRBJ1-2; clone size: .; CDR3 protein: CASSLGTLTSNYGYTF; CDR3 DNA: TGTGCCAGCAGCTTAGGGACACTAACCTCTAACTATGGCTACACCTTC
D gene: .; V gene: TRBV5-1; J gene: TRBJ2-1; clone size: .; CDR3 protein: CASSLSGGNEQFF; CDR3 DNA: TGCGCCAGCAGCTTATCAGGGGGGAATGAGCAGTTCTTC
D gene: TRBD1; V gene: TRBV28; J gene: TRBJ2-7; clone size: .; CDR3 protein: CASSSLWGQGVYEQYF; CDR3 DNA: TGTGCCAGCAGTTCCCTGTGGGGACAGGGCGTATACGAGCAGTACTTC
D gene: .; V gene: TRBV21-1; J gene: TRBJ2-4; clone size: .; CDR3 protein: CASSKNNLLAGGPVAKNIQYF; CDR3 DNA: TGTGCCAGCAGCAAGAATAACCTCCTAGCGGGAGGGCCGGTAGCCAAAAACATTCAGTACTTC
D gene: .; V gene: TRBV15; J gene: TRBJ2-1; clone size: .; CDR3 protein: CATSRDLSYSNEQFF; CDR3 DNA: TGTGCCACCAGCAGAGATCTCTCCTATTCCAATGAGCAGTTCTTC
D gene: .; V gene: TRBV6-5; J gene: TRBJ2-1; clone size: once; CDR3 protein: CASSSGQGRRSYEFF; CDR3 DNA: TGTGCCAGCAGTTCGGGGCAGGGTCGACGTAGCTATGAGTTCTTC
D gene: .; V gene: TRBV19; J gene: TRBJ2-1; clone size: .; CDR3 protein: CASYSYNEQFF; CDR3 DNA: TGTGCCAGTTACAGCTACAATGAGCAGTTCTTC
D gene: TRBD1; V gene: TRBV6-5; J gene: TRBJ2-7; clone size: once; CDR3 protein: CASSSPGQGALGQYF; CDR3 DNA: TGTGCCAGCAGTTCCCCGGGACAGGGGGCGCTGGGGCAGTACTTC
D gene: TRBD1; V gene: TRBV5-4; J gene: TRBJ2-1; clone size: .; CDR3 protein: CASNSGTGRPNEQFF; CDR3 DNA: TGTGCCAGCAACTCCGGGACAGGGAGGCCCAATGAGCAGTTCTTC
D gene: TRBD2; V gene: TRBV4-2; J gene: TRBJ2-5; clone size: .; CDR3 protein: CASSQGQGRAGGKETQYF; CDR3 DNA: TGTGCCAGCAGCCAGGGCCAGGGTCGAGCGGGAGGAAAAGAGACCCAGTACTTC
D gene: .; V gene: TRBV28; J gene: TRBJ2-1; clone size: .; CDR3 protein: CASSPPAGRSYNEQFF; CDR3 DNA: TGTGCCAGCAGTCCACCCGCGGGACGTTCCTACAATGAGCAGTTCTTC
D gene: .; V gene: TRBV7-2; J gene: TRBJ2-7; clone size: .; CDR3 protein: CASRPTPGHEQYF; CDR3 DNA: TGTGCCAGCAGACCTACACCCGGACACGAGCAGTACTTC
D gene: .; V gene: TRBV7-2; J gene: TRBJ2-4; clone size: .; CDR3 protein: CASSLGIIQYF; CDR3 DNA: TGTGCCAGCAGCTTAGGTATCATTCAGTACTTC
D gene: TRBD2; V gene: TRBV15; J gene: TRBJ2-7; clone size: .; CDR3 protein: CATSRERSSGRVSSYEQYF; CDR3 DNA: TGTGCCACCAGCAGAGAAAGGTCTAGCGGGAGGGTAAGCTCCTACGAGCAGTACTTC
D gene: .; V gene: TRBV28; J gene: TRBJ1-1; clone size: .; CDR3 protein: CASSLPPQEMDGTEAFF; CDR3 DNA: TGTGCCAGCAGTTTACCCCCCCAGGAAATGGATGGGACTGAAGCTTTCTTT
D gene: .; V gene: TRBV4-1; J gene: TRBJ1-2; clone size: .; CDR3 protein: CASRQGLANYGYTF; CDR3 DNA: TGCGCCAGCAGGCAGGGCCTAGCTAACTATGGCTACACCTTC
D gene: .; V gene: TRBV6-5; J gene: TRBJ1-2; clone size: .; CDR3 protein: CASSGYGAGYGYTF; CDR3 DNA: TGTGCCAGCAGTGGGTACGGAGCGGGCTATGGCTACACCTTC
D gene: .; V gene: TRBV28; J gene: TRBJ2-7; clone size: .; CDR3 protein: CASGSRCYEQYF; CDR3 DNA: TGTGCCAGCGGGAGCAGATGTTACGAGCAGTACTTC
D gene: .; V gene: TRBV9; J gene: TRBJ1-1; clone size: .; CDR3 protein: CAGSEGLNTEAFF; CDR3 DNA: TGTGCCGGCTCCGAAGGACTGAACACTGAAGCTTTCTTT
D gene: TRBD1; V gene: TRBV7-3; J gene: TRBJ2-6; clone size: .; CDR3 protein: CASSVDRVSGANVLTF; CDR3 DNA: TGTGCCAGCAGCGTAGACAGGGTCTCTGGGGCCAACGTCCTGACTTTC
D gene: TRBD1; V gene: TRBV6-5; J gene: TRBJ1-5; clone size: .; CDR3 protein: CASSLLGTANQPQHF; CDR3 DNA: TGTGCCAGCAGTTTGCTCGGGACAGCTAATCAGCCCCAGCATTTT
D gene: .; V gene: TRBV6-1; J gene: TRBJ1-2; clone size: .; CDR3 protein: CASMTSFYGYTF; CDR3 DNA: TGTGCCAGCATGACAAGTTTCTATGGCTACACCTTC
D gene: .; V gene: TRBV7-6; J gene: TRBJ2-1; clone size: .; CDR3 protein: CASSLGATGYNEQFF; CDR3 DNA: TGTGCCAGCAGCTTAGGGGCCACAGGTTACAATGAGCAGTTCTTC
D gene: .; V gene: TRBV15; J gene: TRBJ2-3; clone size: .; CDR3 protein: CATSRYRVSPPDTQYF; CDR3 DNA: TGTGCCACCAGCAGATACAGGGTATCACCCCCAGATACGCAGTATTTT
D gene: TRBD1; V gene: TRBV9; J gene: TRBJ2-7; clone size: .; CDR3 protein: CASSVGTGTYEQYF; CDR3 DNA: TGTGCCAGCAGCGTCGGGACAGGGACCTACGAGCAGTACTTC
D gene: .; V gene: TRBV9; J gene: TRBJ2-2; clone size: .; CDR3 protein: CASSGRENTGELFF; CDR3 DNA: TGTGCCAGCAGCGGACGGGAAAACACCGGGGAGCTGTTTTTT
D gene: TRBD1; V gene: TRBV27; J gene: TRBJ2-1; clone size: .; CDR3 protein: CASSLSSRGSYNEQFF; CDR3 DNA: TGTGCCAGCAGTTTATCTTCCAGGGGGTCCTACAATGAGCAGTTCTTC
D gene: .; V gene: TRBV5-1; J gene: TRBJ2-1; clone size: .; CDR3 protein: CASSLTMALESYNEQFF; CDR3 DNA: TGCGCCAGCAGCCTGACCATGGCCCTCGAGTCCTACAATGAGCAGTTCTTC
D gene: TRBD1; V gene: TRBV9; J gene: TRBJ2-5; clone size: .; CDR3 protein: CASSAGPWTGEETQYF; CDR3 DNA: TGTGCCAGCAGCGCCGGGCCCTGGACAGGGGAAGAGACCCAGTACTTC